This TCR beta chain was sequenced during a study of post-analysis software for immune sequencing data. Unique molecular identifiers had been added to the TCR beta cDNA libraries. Once about 0.95 to 10 million T cells were used, approximately 470,000 cDNA molecules resulted. TCRdb passed the PCR reads through MiXCR, listing each CDR3 protein once. Among roughly 730,000 distinct CDR3 sequences listed, 30% were seen once. Notes on the study in general: Batch-matched samples strongly co-clustered by F measure. Patients showed TRBV5-6, TRBV5-1 and TRBV20-1 among 4 or 5 TRBV segments more frequent than in controls. Compared against controls, patients with multiple sclerosis displayed significantly lower normalized Chao1 diversity.

Per germline, CDR1 DFQATT and CDR2 SNEGSKA (reference sequence). CDR3 length: 14 residues. Between the trimmed V and J ends, which lost 0 bases and 5 bases, there was a span of 14 bases. Concerning this clonotype: The antigen is undetermined.

The sequence was obtained from a girl aged 10 to 17 with multiple sclerosis. Sequenced input: blood. The chain combines TRBV20-1 with TRBJ2-7; the D call may be TRBD1 or TRBD2 (5 bases each). This CDR3 reads CSARDDRGSHEQYF. As DNA, the CDR3 is TGCAGTGCTAGAGATGACAGAGGGAGTCACGAGCAGTACTTC.